Each of the 27 T cell receptor beta chains below was sequenced from the same sample in a study of blood T cells in healthy people across ages. Together with a sample-barcoded 5' primer, a J-beta primer mix was included in a second PCR lasting roughly 6 to 12 cycles. From the 5' RACE reads, TCRdb called clonotypes with MiXCR, one entry per CDR3 protein. The table shows hundreds of thousands of distinct CDR3 sequences, with around 48% occurring only once. The sample was blood. These receptors came from a man older than 75 in good health.

This clonotype was counted between two and nine times. V gene TRBV7-9 combines with J gene TRBJ2-5, with a tentative D call TRBD2 (6 bases). The better agreement between TRBJ2-7 and the DNA end casts doubt on the J call. Germline values: CDR1 SEHNR, CDR2 FQNEAQ (reference sequence). This CDR3 has 16 amino acids. The CDR3 region is CASSLGAGLASYEQYF. In nucleotides, the CDR3 is TGTGCCAGCAGCTTAGGAGCGGGTCTAGCGAGCTACGAGCAGTACTTC.

The chain recombines TRBV25-1 with TRBJ2-7; 11 nucleotides line up with TRBD1. Trimming took 3 bases from V and 3 from J; bases not matched to a gene: 10. The V gene's germline CDR1 is MGHDK and CDR2 SYGVNS. This CDR3 is built from 17 residues. This chain's CDR3 is CASSDYAGTGGYYEQYF. The CDR3 DNA follows: TGTGCCAGCAGTGATTACGCCGGGACAGGGGGGTACTACGAGCAGTACTTC.

V usage is TRBV20-1 and J usage is TRBJ1-2; D is ambiguous. CDR3 size: 14 residues. Trimming shortened V by 0 bases and J by 4 bases, and 12 bases separated the two germline ends. Looked up from germline, CDR1 is DFQATT and CDR2 is SNEGSKA (reference sequence). The CDR3 region has the DNA TGCAGTGCTAGAGATCTGGGTCGGGTCTATGGCTACACCTTC. Translating gives CSARDLGRVYGYTF.

The sample holds one count of this clonotype. V gene TRBV3-1 combines with J gene TRBJ2-7; maybe TRBD1 (5 bases). This CDR3 spans 13 amino acids. V gave up 3 bases and J gave up 4 bases, with 10 bases separating them. Germline CDR1 is LGHDT and CDR2 is YNNKEL (reference sequence). CDR3 in DNA: TGTGCCAGCAGCCATTACAGGAATTACGAGCAGTACTTC. It is translated as CASSHYRNYEQYF.

The chain links TRBV4-2 to TRBJ2-3; D not certain. V was shortened by 0 bases and J by 1 base, with 11 bases between the two germline ends. The CDR3 runs to 16 residues. CDR1 and CDR2 from the germline V gene are LGHNA and YNFKEQ. CDR3 bases: TGTGCCAGCAGCCAAGAAGATGGTAGCCGCACAGATACGCAGTATTTT. Translated: CASSQEDGSRTDTQYF.

The rearrangement joins TRBV11-2 to TRBJ2-3, with D unresolved. The CDR3 runs to 13 residues. Germline CDR1 is SGHAT and CDR2 is FQNNGV. Trimming stripped 5 bases from V and 3 bases from J, with 9 bases between. The CDR3 protein is CASSPPWTDTQYF. In nucleotides, the CDR3 is TGTGCCAGCAGCCCCCCTTGGACAGATACGCAGTATTTT. The variable domain in full, completed from reference TRBV11-2 and TRBJ2-3, reads EAGVAQSPRYKIIEKRQSVAFWCNPISGHATLYWYQQILGQGPKLLIQFQNNGVVDDSQLPKDRFSAERLKGVDSTLKIQPAKLEDSAVYLCASSPPWTDTQYFGPGTRLTVL.

This chain joins TRBV20-1 and TRBJ2-1; TRBD2 agrees at 11 bases. Germline V gene data show CDR1 as DFQATT and CDR2 as SNEGSKA (reference sequence). V shed 2 bases and J 1 base; nucleotides not matched to a gene: 4. The CDR3 totals 16 residues. The chain's CDR3 is CSARRGTSGSYNEQFF. The CDR3 coding sequence is TGCAGTGCTAGACGTGGGACTAGCGGTTCCTACAATGAGCAGTTCTTC.

V and J are TRBV4-3 and TRBJ2-1; 11 bases agree with TRBD2. The CDR3 loop spans 16 amino acids. Germline CDR1 and CDR2: LGHNA and YSLEER. With 3 bases clipped from V and 5 bases from J, the junction kept 6 bases outside the gene matches. The CDR3 loop is CASSHLTSGNNNEQFF. The CDR3, as DNA: TGCGCCAGCAGCCACCTGACTAGCGGGAATAACAATGAGCAGTTCTTC.

This clonotype is a singleton in its sample. The chain has TRBV7-9 and TRBJ2-1; 7 bases fit TRBD1. The germline V gene has CDR1 SEHNR and CDR2 FQNEAQ (reference sequence). With V trimmed by 4 bases and J by 13 bases, 19 bases remained unmatched. CDR3 length: 16 amino acids. This chain's CDR3 is CASSSGEGASRTEQFF. The DNA of the CDR3 is TGTGCCAGCAGCTCCGGCGAGGGGGCTTCGAGGACAGAACAGTTCTTC.

The V gene is TRBV18, the J gene TRBJ2-1, with unresolved D. Trimming cost V 2 bases and J 3 bases, with 8 bases left between them. CDR1 is KGHSH and CDR2 is LQKENI in the germline V gene. The CDR3 covers 14 residues. Here the CDR3 DNA reads TGTGCCAGCTCACCAATCGCGGTCTACAATGAGCAGTTCTTC. It specifies CASSPIAVYNEQFF.

The chain employs TRBV12-3 or TRBV12-4 and TRBJ2-2; 8 bases agree with TRBD1. Unmatched junction bases numbered 8, after V lost 7 bases and J lost 7 bases. The CDR3 is 14 amino acids. CDR3 sequence reads: CASTGTGWVGELFF. CDR3 coding DNA: TGTGCCAGCACCGGGACAGGCTGGGTCGGGGAGCTGTTTTTT.

V and J are TRBV7-3 and TRBJ1-2, with 7 bases that match TRBD1. The CDR3 length is 14 residues. Germline V gene lookup returns CDR1 SGHTA and CDR2 FQGTGA. Trimming at V came to 6 bases and at J to 4 bases, leaving 8 bases not matched to a gene. CDR3 nucleotides: TGTGCCAGCAGGGTCCAGGGGGACCGCTATGGCTACACCTTC. Translated, it gives CASRVQGDRYGYTF.

This clonotype has only one observation. The rearrangement links TRBV20-1 to TRBJ2-5; 10 bases are shared with TRBD2. Germline CDR1 and CDR2: DFQATT and SNEGSKA (reference sequence). The CDR3 length is 14 residues. The V gene end was trimmed by 3 bases and the J gene end by 4 bases; junction bases not matched to a gene: 5. The CDR3 DNA follows: TGCAGTGCTAGGGTAGCGGGGGGCGTAGAGACCCAGTACTTC. This codes for CSARVAGGVETQYF.

V gene TRBV28 combines with J gene TRBJ1-2; the D is unclear. V was cut by 6 bases and J by 8 bases, with 19 bases left in between. Per germline, CDR1 MDHEN and CDR2 SYDVKM. There are 14 residues in the CDR3. CDR3 nucleotide sequence: TGTGCCAGCAGCGAATCAAGCTCTTGGATCGGCTACACCTTC. As protein: CASSESSSWIGYTF.

The chain couples TRBV6-2 or TRBV6-3 to TRBJ2-3; no clear D gene. Trimming removed 5 bases at V and 2 bases at J, with 11 bases between. The CDR3 loop spans 14 amino acids. Looked up from germline, CDR1 is MNHEY and CDR2 is SVGEGT. CDR3 in amino acids: CASSVLRATDTQYF. Here the CDR3 DNA reads TGTGCCAGCAGTGTGCTACGGGCCACAGATACGCAGTATTTT.

This clonotype was counted a few times. The CDR3 here is CAISAGQGDSYEQYF. The CDR3 DNA reads as TGTGCCATCAGTGCAGGACAGGGGGACTCCTACGAGCAGTACTTC. The chain is built from TRBV10-3 and TRBJ2-7, with 10 nucleotides matching TRBD1. The CDR3 loop spans 15 amino acids. Germline trimming cut 4 bases from V and 0 bases from J; bases unmatched to any gene: 3. Per germline, CDR1 ENHRY and CDR2 SYGVKD.

The V and J genes are TRBV20-1 and TRBJ2-1; the D gene is possibly TRBD2 (6 bases). CDR3 length: 14 residues. The V end lost 1 base, the J end lost 5 bases, and 12 bases lay between the germline ends. CDR1 is DFQATT, CDR2 SNEGSKA, per germline (reference sequence). CDR3 sequence: CSARGRDWNNEQFF. DNA of the CDR3: TGCAGTGCTAGAGGTCGGGACTGGAACAATGAGCAGTTCTTC.

This clonotype came up a few times. V usage is TRBV7-2 and J usage is TRBJ2-1; D remains unclear. Germline lookup yields CDR1 SGHTA and CDR2 FQGNSA. This CDR3 contains 14 residues. The V end lost 8 bases, the J end lost 1 base, and 12 bases lay between the germline ends. The CDR3 nucleotides are TGTGCCAGCGCCTTCGCTACTTCCTACAATGAGCAGTTCTTC. This gives the protein CASAFATSYNEQFF.

The sample holds a few counts of this clonotype. This chain uses TRBV29-1 with TRBJ2-5; D possibly uses TRBD1 or TRBD2 (7 bases each). The J call may be mistaken, given a closer DNA end match to TRBJ2-7. The germline V gene has CDR1 SQVTM and CDR2 ANQGSEA. The CDR3 is 13 residues long. The CDR3 DNA is TGCAGCGTTGAATTCAGGGGGGGTTCCGAGCAGTACTTC. This translates into CSVEFRGGSEQYF.

The DNA for the CDR3 is TGCGCCAGCAGCCAAGAAGGCCGAAAGGACTATGGCTACACCTTC. It translates to CASSQEGRKDYGYTF. The chain combines TRBV4-3 with TRBJ1-2; D gene uncertain. V lost 0 bases and J lost 3, with 11 bases in between. Germline V gene data show CDR1 as LGHNA and CDR2 as YSLEER. The CDR3 consists of 15 residues.

This chain uses TRBV7-2 with TRBJ1-4; D not certain. Germline loops: CDR1 SGHTA, CDR2 FQGNSA. The CDR3 length is 14 residues. V gave up 3 bases and J gave up 6 bases, with 11 bases separating them. The CDR3 sequence is CASSLTLKDEKLFF. As DNA, the CDR3 is TGTGCCAGCAGCTTGACACTTAAGGATGAAAAACTGTTTTTT.

The rearrangement joins TRBV20-1 to TRBJ2-3, with TRBD2 matching 9 bases. There are 14 residues in the CDR3. V was pared by 3 bases and J by 5 bases, with 6 bases of the junction left unmatched. Germline V gene data show CDR1 as DFQATT and CDR2 as SNEGSKA (reference sequence). CDR3 in amino acids: CSASRAGGEDTQYF. The CDR3, as DNA: TGCAGTGCTAGTAGAGCGGGGGGCGAAGATACGCAGTATTTT.

The rearrangement links TRBV25-1 to TRBJ1-1; D not resolved. The CDR3 extends over 15 amino acids. V lost 1 base and J lost 0, with 9 bases in between. Germline V gene sequence: CDR1 MGHDK, CDR2 SYGVNS. This chain's CDR3 is CASSEWADLNTEAFF. DNA for the CDR3: TGTGCCAGCAGTGAATGGGCCGATCTGAACACTGAAGCTTTCTTT.

The chain links TRBV5-1 to TRBJ2-2, with TRBD1 matching 7 bases. V was clipped by 3 bases and J by 0 bases; unmatched bases: 2. Germline-derived CDR1 and CDR2 are SGHRS and YFSETQ. The CDR3 runs 15 residues. CDR3 loop: CASSWDSPNTGELFF. As DNA, the CDR3 is TGCGCCAGCAGCTGGGACAGCCCGAACACCGGGGAGCTGTTTTTT.

This clonotype was seen only a few times. This chain joins TRBV9 and TRBJ2-3; 7 nucleotides match TRBD2. Germline assignment: CDR1 SGDLS and CDR2 YYNGEE. V dropped 1 base and J dropped 1; count of bases not matched to a gene: 3. This CDR3 spans 15 amino acids. In DNA, the CDR3 is TGTGCCAGCAGCGTAAGCGGGACCCGCACAGATACGCAGTATTTT. Translating gives CASSVSGTRTDTQYF.

The chain links TRBV6-2 or TRBV6-3 to TRBJ2-1, with D possibly matching TRBD2 (6 bases). Per germline, CDR1 MNHEY and CDR2 SVGEGT. This CDR3 is built from 17 residues. V lost 0 bases to trimming and J lost 0 bases, with 12 bases between them. The CDR3 protein is CASSYSGEASSYNEQFF. As DNA, the CDR3 is TGTGCCAGCAGTTACTCGGGGGAGGCTAGCTCCTACAATGAGCAGTTCTTC.

The chain employs TRBV4-2 and TRBJ2-3; 8 bases map to TRBD2. Germline values: CDR1 LGHNA, CDR2 YNFKEQ. This CDR3 has 17 amino acids. The V gene end was trimmed by 4 bases and the J gene end by 5 bases; junction bases not matched to a gene: 14. The CDR3 region is CASSRAQRELGGDTQYF. CDR3 bases: TGTGCCAGCAGCCGGGCCCAGCGGGAGTTGGGGGGAGATACGCAGTATTTT.